This passage covers 20 T cell receptor beta chains from one sample sequenced in a study of T cells in localized non-small cell lung cancer. The repertoire was sequenced with immunoSEQ multiplex PCR; TCRdb's copy has only in-frame clones and lacks some. The sample records more than 25,000 clones, around 89% being singletons. The starting material was peripheral blood, obtained before any cancer treatment. The source is a female donor older than 55 with stage III squamous cell lung carcinoma.

The J gene is TRBJ2-1, the V gene TRBV28; 11 bases agree with TRBD1. This CDR3 region has 15 residues. Germline values: CDR1 MDHEN, CDR2 SYDVKM. The junction had 1 base not matched to a gene; V was cut back by 6 bases and J by 0 bases. DNA of the CDR3: TGTGCCAGCAGGGGGACAGGGGGCTCCTACAATGAGCAGTTCTTC. Its protein is CASRGTGGSYNEQFF.

The J gene is TRBJ1-1, the V gene TRBV14, with 7 bases lining up with TRBD1. V lost 4 bases and J lost 4; bases outside the gene matches: 6. This CDR3 spans 14 amino acids. Germline V gene data show CDR1 as SGHDN and CDR2 as FVKESK. The CDR3 DNA reads as TGTGCCAGCAGCCGAGGGGGCGCCTCCACTGAAGCTTTCTTT. The encoded protein is CASSRGGASTEAFF.

The chain has TRBV5-4 and TRBJ2-1; maybe TRBD2 (6 bases). Trimming took off 1 base at V and 2 bases at J, with 10 bases between the two ends. CDR3 length: 15 residues. The V gene's germline CDR1 is SGHNT and CDR2 YYREEE (reference sequence). DNA for the CDR3: TGTGCCAGCAGCTTGTCGGGAGAACCCTACAATGAGCAGTTCTTC. Translated: CASSLSGEPYNEQFF. The entire variable domain, with the rest obtained from reference TRBV5-4 and TRBJ2-1, is as follows: ETGVTQSPTHLIKTRGQQVTLRCSSQSGHNTVSWYQQALGQGPQFIFQYYREEENGRGNFPPRFSGLQFPNYSSELNVNALELDDSALYLCASSLSGEPYNEQFFGPGTRLTVL.

This clone occurred once. Written as DNA, the CDR3 is TGTGCCAGCAGCTTAGGTAGCGGCCAAGAGACCCAGTACTTC. As protein: CASSLGSGQETQYF. The rearrangement links TRBV7-7 to TRBJ2-5, with a possible D match to TRBD2 (6 bases). Germline V CDR1 and CDR2: SSHAT, FNYEAQ (reference sequence). There are 14 residues in the CDR3. V lost 1 base to trimming and J lost 1 base, with 7 bases between them.

In the case of this clone: Other DNA sequences in the sample encode the same CDR3. This chain links TRBV27 with TRBJ2-2, with unresolved D. Trimming cost V 3 bases and J 2 bases, with 1 base left between them. This CDR3 contains 12 residues. The germline CDR1 and CDR2 sequences are MNHEY and SMNVEV (reference sequence). The CDR3 protein is CASSFNTGELFF. In DNA, the CDR3 is TGTGCCAGCAGTTTCAACACCGGGGAGCTGTTTTTT.

The V and J genes are TRBV14 and TRBJ2-7; no clear D gene. Germline lookup yields CDR1 SGHDN and CDR2 FVKESK. The CDR3 has 15 amino acids. V was pared by 0 bases and J by 7 bases, with 16 bases between. Here the CDR3 DNA reads TGTGCCAGCAGCCAAGATACGCCGGGTGTGGAAGAGCAGTACTTC. Encoded protein: CASSQDTPGVEEQYF.

CDR3 coding DNA: TGTGCCAGCAGTTCTAGCAGTTACACCGGGGAGCTGTTTTTT. Its translation: CASSSSSYTGELFF. The chain employs TRBV6-6 and TRBJ2-2, with D possibly being TRBD2 (5 bases). Germline CDR1 and CDR2: MNHNY and SVGAGI (reference sequence). V dropped 4 bases and J dropped 3 bases, with 9 bases sitting between them. This CDR3 spans 14 amino acids.

CDR3 DNA: TGTGCCAGCAGTGAAGTTCTCGGAAGCTCCTACGAGCAGTACTTC. Its translation is CASSEVLGSSYEQYF. The chain is built from TRBV6-1 and TRBJ2-7; D remains unclear. This CDR3 spans 15 amino acids. Trimming cost V 1 base and J 0 bases, with 10 bases left between them. Germline-derived CDR1 and CDR2 are MNHNS and SASEGT.

The rearrangement uses TRBV18 and TRBJ1-1; a possible D gene is TRBD1 (5 bases). CDR3 length: 13 amino acids. The germline V and J ends were trimmed by 2 bases and 6 bases, with 10 bases remaining between them. The germline V gene encodes CDR1 KGHSH and CDR2 LQKENI. This CDR3 is CASSPGTGPEAFF. The CDR3 region has the DNA TGTGCCAGCTCACCAGGCACGGGGCCTGAAGCTTTCTTT.

The V gene is TRBV21-1, the J gene TRBJ1-6; the tabulated D call, TRBD1, remains unverified against the DNA. TRBV21-1 is flagged as a pseudogene. The CDR3 covers 17 residues. The CDR3 coding sequence is TGTGCCAGCAGCAATTCCACCGGACAGGGCGGGAATTCACCCCTCCACTTT. Protein: CASSNSTGQGGNSPLHF.

This clone appeared a single time. V and J are TRBV9 and TRBJ2-3; TRBD2 matches 7 bases. The germline V gene encodes CDR1 SGDLS and CDR2 YYNGEE. The trim removed 0 bases at V and 4 bases at J, leaving 14 bases unmatched. This CDR3 region has 18 residues. The CDR3 here is CASSVDLTAGMGADTQYF. The CDR3 DNA follows: TGTGCCAGCAGCGTAGATTTGACAGCGGGGATGGGGGCAGATACGCAGTATTTT.

The V call is TRBV18, the J call TRBJ1-1; D is possibly TRBD1 (5 bases). V was pared by 0 bases and J by 4 bases, with 12 bases between. Germline lookup yields CDR1 KGHSH and CDR2 LQKENI. The CDR3 extends over 15 amino acids. In DNA, the CDR3 is TGTGCCAGCTCACCACCGGGGGGAGGAGGCACTGAAGCTTTCTTT. Its protein is CASSPPGGGGTEAFF.

V and J are TRBV11-3 and TRBJ2-1; D might be TRBD2 (5 bases). Germline lookup yields CDR1 SGHNT and CDR2 YENEEA. The CDR3 totals 16 residues. V was trimmed by 5 bases and J by 7 bases, leaving 21 bases between them. The chain's CDR3 is CASSPHPLTRVNEQFF. CDR3 DNA sequence: TGTGCCAGCAGCCCACACCCTCTCACTAGGGTTAATGAGCAGTTCTTC.

The chain joins TRBV7-8 to TRBJ2-3; 8 bases are shared with TRBD1. The trim removed 5 bases at V and 1 base at J, leaving 11 bases unmatched. From germline, CDR1 is SGHVS and CDR2 FQNEAQ. The CDR3 loop spans 17 amino acids. CDR3: CASSQGRPGQGTDTQYF. DNA of the CDR3: TGTGCCAGCAGCCAAGGGCGCCCGGGACAGGGCACAGATACGCAGTATTTT. Variable domain in full (rest from reference TRBV7-8 and TRBJ2-3): GAGVSQSPRYKVAKRGQDVALRCDPISGHVSLFWYQQALGQGPEFLTYFQNEAQLDKSGLPSDRFFAERPEGSVSTLKIQRTQQEDSAVYLCASSQGRPGQGTDTQYFGPGTRLTVL.

The gene calls are TRBV2 and TRBJ1-2; D gene unclear. Germline CDR1 is SNHLY and CDR2 is FYNNEI. The CDR3 extends over 12 amino acids. V lost 6 bases, J lost 6 bases, and 11 bases lay in between. The CDR3 protein is CASRAPRDGYTF. DNA for the CDR3: TGTGCCAGCAGGGCCCCACGGGATGGCTACACCTTC.

This clone came up once. V gene TRBV6-1 combines with J gene TRBJ2-5, with TRBD1 as a possible D gene (6 bases). V lost 5 bases and J lost 6, with 19 bases in between. The CDR3 is 15 amino acids. Germline CDR1 MNHNS, CDR2 SASEGT. The CDR3 DNA reads TGTGCCAGCAGTTTATCACAGGGTCTTCGAAAGACCCAGTACTTC. Residues: CASSLSQGLRKTQYF.

The chain couples TRBV5-1 to TRBJ2-2; possible D gene TRBD1, 6 bases. Trimming shortened V by 5 bases and J by 1 base, and 15 bases separated the two germline ends. Germline CDR1 is SGHRS and CDR2 is YFSETQ. The CDR3 is 16 residues long. CDR3 region: CASSRDPGQNTGELFF. CDR3 DNA: TGCGCCAGCAGTCGTGATCCGGGACAGAACACCGGGGAGCTGTTTTTT.

This chain links TRBV4-1 with TRBJ2-1, with 16 bases matching TRBD2. Germline V gives CDR1 MGHRA, CDR2 YSYEKL. The CDR3 has 15 residues. The ends lost 6 bases at V and 7 bases at J; junction bases unmatched: 3. CDR3 in amino acids: CASRTGLAGGNEQFF. CDR3 nucleotide sequence: TGCGCCAGCAGAACGGGACTAGCGGGAGGGAATGAGCAGTTCTTC.

The chain employs TRBV20-1 and TRBJ1-4; no clear D. This CDR3 has 11 residues. Germline CDR1 and CDR2: DFQATT and SNEGSKA (reference sequence). Deletions cut 6 bases from V and 8 bases from J, with 10 bases between. CDR3 sequence: CSATSGEKLFF. CDR3 coding DNA: TGCAGTGCAACTTCTGGAGAAAAACTGTTTTTT.

The CDR3 DNA is TGCGCCAGCAGCGATACTAGCGGGGCGCCCTTCGGTGGGGCCAACGTCCTGACTTTC. Its translation: CASSDTSGAPFGGANVLTF. V and J are TRBV5-1 and TRBJ2-6; TRBD2 agrees at 10 bases. The CDR3 consists of 19 residues. CDR1 is SGHRS and CDR2 is YFSETQ in the germline V gene. V lost 4 bases to trimming and J lost 3 bases; unmatched junction nucleotides: 13.